Following are 19 T cell receptor beta chains from one sample sequenced in a study of blood T cell repertoires in COVID-19 (dated by TCRdb to 2018 to 2021). Library preparation employed the immunoSEQ multiplex PCR assay. TCRdb holds this immuneACCESS table with in-frame rearrangements only. Some clones are missing; in checked studies, unresolved V genes explain under half, and the rest has no known cause. The sample yields some 220,000 clones; about 83% were counted once. The ten largest clones represent approximately 5.7% of the sample. Sequences were obtained from peripheral blood. Receptor source: a human donor in a cohort sampled during active COVID-19.

V gene TRBV5-5 combines with J gene TRBJ2-5; 11 nucleotides agree with TRBD2. With 4 bases clipped from V and 1 base from J, the junction kept 6 bases outside the gene matches. Germline V CDR1 and CDR2: SGHKS, YYEKEE (reference sequence). CDR3 size: 16 residues. The DNA of the CDR3 is TGTGCCAGCAGCGCCGCTAGCGGGGGGATCCAAGAGACCCAGTACTTC. Its protein product is CASSAASGGIQETQYF.

The chain is built from TRBV3-1 (or the pseudogene TRBV3-2) and TRBJ1-2, with D perhaps TRBD1 (5 bases). Germline V gene data show CDR1 as LGHDT and CDR2 as YNNKEL (reference sequence). V dropped 1 base and J dropped 4 bases, with 22 bases sitting between them. The CDR3 runs 18 residues. This chain's CDR3 is CASSQGIGESLRAYGYTF. In nucleotides, the CDR3 is TGTGCCAGCAGCCAAGGAATAGGGGAATCGCTGCGTGCCTATGGCTACACCTTC.

V gene TRBV24-1 combines with J gene TRBJ2-2; TRBD1 matches at 10 bases. The ends lost 4 bases at V and 6 bases at J; junction bases unmatched: 7. Germline loops: CDR1 KGHDR, CDR2 SFDVKD. The CDR3 totals 16 residues. The CDR3 DNA reads TGTGCCACCAGTGACGCCGGGACAGGGGCGTCCGGGGAGCTGTTTTTT. Encoded protein: CATSDAGTGASGELFF.

Notes on this clone: The junction departs from the called germline gene at one end, perhaps through a read error. The rearrangement joins TRBV7-7 to TRBJ1-4; no definite D call. Per the germline V gene, CDR1 is SSHAT and CDR2 is FNYEAQ (reference sequence). This CDR3 contains 13 residues. CDR3 amino acids: CASSRRENEKLFF. The CDR3 DNA reads TGTGCTAGCAGTCGACGGGAAAATGAAAAACTGTTTTTT.

The V call is TRBV18, the J call TRBJ2-1; the D is unclear. The CDR3 loop spans 17 amino acids. Trimming left V 0 bases short and J 0 bases short, with 12 bases between. Germline V gives CDR1 KGHSH, CDR2 LQKENI. The CDR3 here is CASSPPQASSSYNEQFF. The CDR3 coding sequence is TGTGCCAGCTCACCACCCCAAGCGTCCAGCTCCTACAATGAGCAGTTCTTC.

The V and J genes are TRBV2 and TRBJ1-1, with no clear D. Per the germline V gene, CDR1 is SNHLY and CDR2 is FYNNEI. The germline V and J ends were trimmed by 8 bases and 6 bases, with 13 bases remaining between them. CDR3 length: 12 amino acids. CDR3 bases: TGTGCCAGCCCTAAAGAAACAGCTGAAGCTTTCTTT. It is translated as CASPKETAEAFF.

The chain uses TRBV14 and TRBJ2-2, with 9 bases that match TRBD2. From germline, CDR1 is SGHDN and CDR2 FVKESK. CDR3 size: 16 residues. V trimming: 2 bases; J trimming: 1 base; junction bases outside the gene matches: 2. The CDR3 here is CASSQIAGENTGELFF. CDR3 in DNA: TGTGCCAGCAGCCAAATAGCGGGAGAGAACACCGGGGAGCTGTTTTTT.

The genes are TRBV5-1 and TRBJ1-4; D not resolved. This CDR3 is 14 amino acids long. The V end was cut by 2 bases, the J end by 7 bases, with 12 bases between. CDR1 SGHRS and CDR2 YFSETQ come from the germline V gene. This chain's CDR3 is CASSFGGSGEKLFF. The CDR3 region has the DNA TGCGCCAGCAGCTTCGGTGGGTCGGGTGAAAAACTGTTTTTT.

The CDR3 DNA follows: TGTGCCAGCAGCACCGGGACAGGGCGAGGCTACACCTTC. Protein: CASSTGTGRGYTF. The chain couples TRBV3-1 (or the pseudogene TRBV3-2) to TRBJ1-2, with 9 positions matching TRBD1. The CDR3 totals 13 residues. The trim removed 5 bases at V and 8 bases at J, leaving 6 bases unmatched. CDR1 and CDR2 from the germline V gene are LGHDT and YNNKEL (reference sequence).

The chain couples TRBV6-2 or TRBV6-3 to TRBJ2-1; 10 bases line up with TRBD2. Germline assignment: CDR1 MNHEY and CDR2 SVGEGT. V shed 1 base and J 5 bases; nucleotides not matched to a gene: 8. The length of the CDR3 is 17 residues. The CDR3 DNA follows: TGTGCCAGCAGTTACTTCTCTAGCGGGAGTGTTCACAATGAGCAGTTCTTC. It translates to CASSYFSSGSVHNEQFF.

V gene TRBV24-1 combines with J gene TRBJ1-3; D is possibly TRBD1 (5 bases). CDR1 KGHDR and CDR2 SFDVKD come from the germline V gene. V lost 4 bases and J lost 0, with 18 bases in between. The CDR3 totals 18 residues. CDR3 loop: CATSDRQGAYSSGNTIYF. CDR3 nucleotides: TGTGCCACCAGTGACAGACAAGGGGCCTACTCCTCTGGAAACACCATATATTTT.

Only a few counts were recorded for this clone. The chain employs TRBV5-1 and TRBJ1-3, with D tentatively TRBD1 (6 bases). Trimming stripped 5 bases from V and 2 bases from J, with 14 bases between. CDR1 and CDR2 from the germline V gene are SGHRS and YFSETQ. This CDR3 comprises 15 residues. CDR3 bases: TGCGCCAGCAGTTCAACAGGGTTAGCTGGAAACACCATATATTTT. It yields the protein CASSSTGLAGNTIYF.

The chain recombines TRBV18 with TRBJ1-1; possibly TRBD1 for D (5 bases). V lost 3 bases to trimming and J lost 12 bases, with 20 bases between them. CDR1 is KGHSH and CDR2 is LQKENI in the germline V gene. The CDR3 length is 14 residues. The CDR3 nucleotides are TGTGCCAGCTCACCTAAGCAGGTCCCCGGGGGGACTTTCTTT. This translates into CASSPKQVPGGTFF.

The chain carries TRBV11-2 and TRBJ2-7; D possibly corresponds to TRBD1 (5 bases). With 3 bases removed from V and 0 bases from J, the gap between germline ends came to 15 bases. Germline CDR1 SGHAT, CDR2 FQNNGV. The CDR3 covers 16 residues. Here the CDR3 reads CASSFLRWGNSYEQYF. CDR3 DNA sequence: TGTGCCAGCAGCTTCTTGCGATGGGGCAACTCCTACGAGCAGTACTTC.

CDR3 amino acids: CASSLRGDRLGNEQFF. The CDR3 nucleotides read TGTGCCAGCAGCCTTAGGGGGGACAGGCTGGGGAATGAGCAGTTCTTC. The chain links TRBV9 to TRBJ2-1; TRBD1 agrees at 8 bases. CDR1 SGDLS and CDR2 YYNGEE come from the germline V gene. J was trimmed by 7 bases and V by 4 bases; bases with no gene match: 13. The length of the CDR3 is 16 residues.

The chain is built from TRBV7-2 and TRBJ2-7; 9 positions agree with TRBD2. After removal of 4 bases from V and 6 bases from J, the junction contained 7 bases not matched to a gene. There are 14 residues in the CDR3. Germline V gene data show CDR1 as SGHTA and CDR2 as FQGNSA. CDR3 protein: CASSYDSGRGEQYF. As DNA, the CDR3 is TGTGCCAGCAGCTACGATAGCGGGAGAGGCGAGCAGTACTTC.

This CDR3 is CASSLGTGKSEQYF. The CDR3 DNA reads as TGTGCCAGCAGCTTAGGGACAGGGAAAAGCGAGCAGTACTTC. The genes are TRBV7-9 and TRBJ2-7, with 8 bases aligning to TRBD1. The CDR3 covers 14 residues. V lost 1 base and J lost 6; bases outside the gene matches: 5. Germline CDR1 reads SEHNR; CDR2 reads FQNEAQ (reference sequence).

As for this clone: A read error may account for a junction end that differs from germline. The rearrangement joins TRBV5-4 to TRBJ2-5; D not resolved. Germline values: CDR1 SGHNT, CDR2 YYREEE (reference sequence). The CDR3 loop spans 11 amino acids. The DNA of the CDR3 is TGTGCCAGCGGCTTCTTGGAGACCCAGTACTTC. Translated: CASGFLETQYF.

The chain employs TRBV27 and TRBJ2-5, with 10 bases that match TRBD1. CDR1 MNHEY and CDR2 SMNVEV come from the germline V gene (reference sequence). Trimming cost V 5 bases and J 5 bases; bases outside gene matches: 8. The CDR3 extends over 15 amino acids. The CDR3 here is CASSVLDRGLETQYF. CDR3 bases: TGTGCCAGCAGTGTGTTAGACAGGGGGCTTGAGACCCAGTACTTC.